Below are 16 T cell receptor beta chains sequenced from a single sample in a study of T cell responses to AZD1222 COVID-19 vaccine. TCRdb's table, derived via immunoSEQ multiplex PCR, lists solely in-frame clones and lacks some. The data contain around 130,000 clones, around 94% of them singletons. The sample was peripheral blood, taken on day 0 of AZD1222 vaccination. The receptors were sampled from an adult in good health.

The J gene is TRBJ2-5, the V gene TRBV19; D might be TRBD1 (6 bases). The ends were cut back, 2 bases at V and 1 base at J, with 8 bases in the middle. The CDR3 is made up of 14 amino acids. CDR1 is LNHDA, CDR2 SQIVND, per germline (reference sequence). The CDR3 DNA follows: TGTGCCAGTAGTATACAGGGGCCCCAAGAGACCCAGTACTTC. Its translation is CASSIQGPQETQYF.

This clone was counted once. This chain connects TRBV18 to TRBJ1-3; TRBD1 might be the D (5 bases). Germline CDR1 KGHSH, CDR2 LQKENI. Trimming took off 3 bases at V and 8 bases at J, with 5 bases between the two ends. The CDR3 runs 11 residues. The CDR3 nucleotides are TGTGCCAGCTCACCCAGGGACACCATATATTTT. Translating gives CASSPRDTIYF.

V gene TRBV30 combines with J gene TRBJ1-1, with D maybe TRBD1 (5 bases). Germline CDR1 GTSNPN, CDR2 SVGIG (reference sequence). This CDR3 is built from 13 residues. The V end was cut by 5 bases, the J end by 1 base, with 11 bases between. DNA of the CDR3: TGTGCCTGGGCGTGGGGGGGGAACACTGAAGCTTTCTTT. This sequence encodes CAWAWGGNTEAFF. The entire variable domain, with the rest obtained from reference TRBV30 and TRBJ1-1, is as follows: SQTIHQWPATLVQPVGSPLSLECTVEGTSNPNLYWYRQAAGRGLQLLFYSVGIGQISSEVPQNLSASRPQDRQFILSSKKLLLSDSGFYLCAWAWGGNTEAFFGQGTRLTVV.

V usage is TRBV5-4 and J usage is TRBJ2-7; 10 nucleotides align to TRBD2. The CDR3 is 17 residues long. Germline CDR1 and CDR2: SGHNT and YYREEE (reference sequence). J was trimmed by 5 bases and V by 0 bases; bases with no gene match: 11. The CDR3 sequence: CASSLATLAGVINEQYF. The CDR3 nucleotides read TGTGCCAGCAGCTTGGCGACCCTAGCGGGAGTTATCAACGAGCAGTACTTC.

The chain joins TRBV7-9 to TRBJ2-3, with D maybe TRBD2 (5 bases). The CDR3 runs 13 residues. V was shortened by 6 bases and J by 4 bases, with 11 bases between the two germline ends. Germline values: CDR1 SEHNR, CDR2 FQNEAQ (reference sequence). In nucleotides, the CDR3 is TGTGCCAGCAGACTACTAGGAGCAGATACGCAGTATTTT. Residues: CASRLLGADTQYF.

The chain carries TRBV28 and TRBJ1-1, with D tentatively TRBD1 (6 bases). The CDR3 is made up of 15 amino acids. Germline lookup yields CDR1 MDHEN and CDR2 SYDVKM. V shed 10 bases and J shed 0 bases, with 18 bases lying between them. The CDR3 nucleotides are TGTGCCATCAACGGGGGCCCGATCATGAACACTGAAGCTTTCTTT. Protein sequence: CAINGGPIMNTEAFF.

V is TRBV4-1 and J is TRBJ2-7; weak D call: TRBD1 (5 bases). The length of the CDR3 is 14 residues. The germline V and J ends were trimmed by 0 bases and 3 bases, with 9 bases remaining between them. Germline assignment: CDR1 MGHRA and CDR2 YSYEKL. CDR3 protein: CASSQDRGDYEQYF. DNA for the CDR3: TGCGCCAGCAGCCAAGATAGGGGCGACTACGAGCAGTACTTC.

The chain combines TRBV4-3 with TRBJ1-3; tentative D call: TRBD1 (5 bases). V lost 2 bases, J lost 4 bases, and 18 bases lay in between. Per germline, CDR1 LGHNA and CDR2 YSLEER. The CDR3 runs 17 residues. The chain's CDR3 is CASSQRAGTPLGNTIYF. In DNA, the CDR3 is TGCGCCAGCAGCCAACGGGCTGGGACTCCCCTGGGAAACACCATATATTTT.

V and J are TRBV30 and TRBJ2-5; possible D gene TRBD2, 6 bases. Deletions cut 7 bases from V and 3 bases from J, with 15 bases between. The CDR3 has 13 amino acids. The V gene's germline CDR1 is GTSNPN and CDR2 SVGIG (reference sequence). The CDR3 loop is CASGGWGEETQYF. The CDR3 bases are TGTGCCTCTGGAGGGTGGGGGGAAGAGACCCAGTACTTC.

The genes are TRBV27 and TRBJ1-1; D unresolved. Germline assignment: CDR1 MNHEY and CDR2 SMNVEV (reference sequence). The CDR3 loop spans 13 amino acids. With 6 bases removed from V and 4 bases from J, the gap between germline ends came to 12 bases. CDR3 bases: TGTGCCAGCAGGGTAGGTTACCTCACTGAAGCTTTCTTT. Residues: CASRVGYLTEAFF.

The CDR3 nucleotides read TGTGCCAGCAGTTACTTCGGGGAGTTGGCGAACACTGAAGCTTTCTTT. Translating gives CASSYFGELANTEAFF. J is TRBJ1-1 and V is TRBV6-5; D call uncertain. V lost 1 base and J 1 base, leaving 13 bases between the germline ends. The CDR3 has 16 amino acids. CDR1 is MNHEY, CDR2 SVGAGI, per germline.

The chain links TRBV7-8 to TRBJ2-3, with 8 bases identical to TRBD1. The CDR3 totals 14 residues. The V and J ends lost 5 bases and 5 bases, in that order; junction bases with no gene match: 6. Germline lookup yields CDR1 SGHVS and CDR2 FQNEAQ. CDR3 region: CASSTDREEDTQYF. For the CDR3, the DNA is TGTGCCAGCAGCACGGACAGGGAAGAAGATACGCAGTATTTT.

The V call is TRBV30, the J call TRBJ1-1; unclear D gene. Per the germline V gene, CDR1 is GTSNPN and CDR2 is SVGIG (reference sequence). This CDR3 has 12 amino acids. V lost 7 bases to trimming and J lost 0 bases, with 9 bases between them. The CDR3 loop reads CAFFRVNTEAFF. The CDR3 bases are TGTGCCTTCTTTCGGGTGAACACTGAAGCTTTCTTT. Full variable domain (remainder filled in from reference TRBV30 and TRBJ1-1): SQTIHQWPATLVQPVGSPLSLECTVEGTSNPNLYWYRQAAGRGLQLLFYSVGIGQISSEVPQNLSASRPQDRQFILSSKKLLLSDSGFYLCAFFRVNTEAFFGQGTRLTVV.

The chain carries TRBV3-1 (or the pseudogene TRBV3-2) and TRBJ1-2, with D perhaps TRBD1 (5 bases). V was trimmed by 1 base and J by 1 base, leaving 10 bases between them. The CDR3 runs 15 residues. Germline V gene data show CDR1 as LGHDT and CDR2 as YNNKEL (reference sequence). CDR3: CASSQGDAGNYGYTF. CDR3 coding DNA: TGTGCCAGCAGCCAAGGGGACGCCGGTAACTATGGCTACACCTTC.

The J gene is TRBJ2-7, the V gene TRBV12-3 or TRBV12-4; no clear D gene. The CDR3 has 13 amino acids. The ends were cut back, 5 bases at V and 4 bases at J, with 12 bases in the middle. The CDR3 coding sequence is TGTGCCAGCAGTGACCTTCTAAGTTACGAGCAGTACTTC. This codes for CASSDLLSYEQYF.

The chain is built from TRBV20-1 and TRBJ1-3; TRBD1 agrees at 9 bases. The V gene end was trimmed by 3 bases and the J gene end by 8 bases; junction bases not matched to a gene: 11. CDR3 size: 15 residues. Germline V gene lookup returns CDR1 DFQATT and CDR2 SNEGSKA (reference sequence). CDR3 in DNA: TGCAGTGCTAGTGGGAAGGGACAGGGTTGGGACACCATATATTTT. It codes for CSASGKGQGWDTIYF.